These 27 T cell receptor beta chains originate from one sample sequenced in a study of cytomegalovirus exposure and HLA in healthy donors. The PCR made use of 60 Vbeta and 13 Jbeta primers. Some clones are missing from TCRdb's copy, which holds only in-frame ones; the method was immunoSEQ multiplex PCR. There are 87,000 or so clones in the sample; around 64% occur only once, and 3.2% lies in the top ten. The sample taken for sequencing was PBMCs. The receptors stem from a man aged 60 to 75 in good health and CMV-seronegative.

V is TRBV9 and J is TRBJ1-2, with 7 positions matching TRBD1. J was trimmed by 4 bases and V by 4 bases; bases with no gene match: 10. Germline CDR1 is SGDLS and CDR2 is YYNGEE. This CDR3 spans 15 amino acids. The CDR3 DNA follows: TGTGCCAGCAGCCCTAGCCTCCGGGACAGCTATGGCTACACCTTC. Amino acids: CASSPSLRDSYGYTF.

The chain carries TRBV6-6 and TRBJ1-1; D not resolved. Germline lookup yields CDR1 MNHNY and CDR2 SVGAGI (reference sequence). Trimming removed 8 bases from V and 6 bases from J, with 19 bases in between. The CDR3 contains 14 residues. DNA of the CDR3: TGTGCCAGCGGGCAGACCTCAACCCCTCCTGAAGCTTTCTTT. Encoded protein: CASGQTSTPPEAFF.

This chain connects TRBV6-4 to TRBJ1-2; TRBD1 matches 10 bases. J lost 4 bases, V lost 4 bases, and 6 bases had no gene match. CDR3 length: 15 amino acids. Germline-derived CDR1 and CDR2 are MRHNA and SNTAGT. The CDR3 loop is CASSAGTGEAYGYTF. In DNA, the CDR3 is TGTGCCAGCAGTGCTGGGACAGGGGAAGCCTATGGCTACACCTTC.

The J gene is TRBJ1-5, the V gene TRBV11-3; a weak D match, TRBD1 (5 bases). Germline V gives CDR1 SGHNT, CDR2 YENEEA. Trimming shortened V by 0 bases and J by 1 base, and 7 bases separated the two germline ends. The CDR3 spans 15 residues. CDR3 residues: CASSLEAGSNQPQHF. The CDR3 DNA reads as TGTGCCAGCAGCTTAGAGGCAGGGAGCAATCAGCCCCAGCATTTT.

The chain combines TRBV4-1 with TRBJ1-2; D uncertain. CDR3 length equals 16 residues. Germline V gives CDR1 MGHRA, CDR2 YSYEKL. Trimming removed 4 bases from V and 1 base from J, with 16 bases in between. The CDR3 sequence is CASSRERDTRNYGYTF. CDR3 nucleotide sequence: TGCGCCAGCAGCCGGGAGAGAGACACGCGTAACTATGGCTACACCTTC.

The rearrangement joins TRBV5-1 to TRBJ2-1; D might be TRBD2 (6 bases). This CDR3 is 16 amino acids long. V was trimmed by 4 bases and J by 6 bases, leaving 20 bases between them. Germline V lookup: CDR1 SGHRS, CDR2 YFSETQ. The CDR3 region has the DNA TGCGCCAGCAGCCCCGGCCGGGGGATTCCGGGCAATGAGCAGTTCTTC. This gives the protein CASSPGRGIPGNEQFF.

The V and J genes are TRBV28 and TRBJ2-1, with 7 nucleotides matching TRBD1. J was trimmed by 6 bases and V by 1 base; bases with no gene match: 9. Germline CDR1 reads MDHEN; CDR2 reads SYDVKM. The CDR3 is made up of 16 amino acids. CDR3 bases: TGTGCCAGCAGTTTATACCAGGGACAGTTCCCCAATGAGCAGTTCTTC. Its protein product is CASSLYQGQFPNEQFF.

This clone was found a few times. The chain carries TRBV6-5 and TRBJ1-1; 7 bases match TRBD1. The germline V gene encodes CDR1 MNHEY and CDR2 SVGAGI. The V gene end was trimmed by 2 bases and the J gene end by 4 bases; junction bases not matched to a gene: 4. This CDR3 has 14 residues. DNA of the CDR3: TGTGCCAGCAGTTACAGGGGGCATGGCACTGAAGCTTTCTTT. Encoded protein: CASSYRGHGTEAFF.

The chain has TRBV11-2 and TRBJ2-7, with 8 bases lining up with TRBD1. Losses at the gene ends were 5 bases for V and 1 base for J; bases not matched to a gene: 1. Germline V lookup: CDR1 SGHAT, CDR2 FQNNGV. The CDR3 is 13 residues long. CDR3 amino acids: CASSRTGSYEQYF. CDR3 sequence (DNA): TGTGCCAGCAGCCGGACAGGGTCCTACGAGCAGTACTTC.

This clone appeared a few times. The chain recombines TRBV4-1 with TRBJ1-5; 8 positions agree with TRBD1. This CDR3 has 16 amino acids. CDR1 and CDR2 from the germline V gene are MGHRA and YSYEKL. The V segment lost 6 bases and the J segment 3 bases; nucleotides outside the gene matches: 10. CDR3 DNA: TGCGCCAGCAGTAAAGGACAGGGAGGAGACAATCAGCCCCAGCATTTT. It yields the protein CASSKGQGGDNQPQHF.

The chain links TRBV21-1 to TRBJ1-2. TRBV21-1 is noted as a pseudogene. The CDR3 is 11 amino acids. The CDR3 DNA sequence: TGTGCCAGCAAATCTAGATATGGCTACACCTTC. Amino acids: CASKSRYGYTF.

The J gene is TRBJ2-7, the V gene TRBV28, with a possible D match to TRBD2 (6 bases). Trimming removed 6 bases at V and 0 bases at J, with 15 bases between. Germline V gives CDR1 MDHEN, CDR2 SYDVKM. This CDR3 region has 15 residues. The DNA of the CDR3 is TGTGCCAGCAGGTTGGCCGGGGACTCCTCCTACGAGCAGTACTTC. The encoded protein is CASRLAGDSSYEQYF.

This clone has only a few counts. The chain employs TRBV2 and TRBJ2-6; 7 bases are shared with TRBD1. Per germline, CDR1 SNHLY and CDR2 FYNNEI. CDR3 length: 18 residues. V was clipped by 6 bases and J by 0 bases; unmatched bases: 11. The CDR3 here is CASSLRQGYSSGANVLTF. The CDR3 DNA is TGTGCCAGCAGCCTCCGACAGGGTTATAGCTCTGGGGCCAACGTCCTGACTTTC. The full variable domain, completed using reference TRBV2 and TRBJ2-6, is EPEVTQTPSHQVTQMGQEVILRCVPISNHLYFYWYRQILGQKVEFLVSFYNNEISEKSEIFDDQFSVERPDGSNFTLKIRSTKLEDSAMYFCASSLRQGYSSGANVLTFGAGSRLTVL.

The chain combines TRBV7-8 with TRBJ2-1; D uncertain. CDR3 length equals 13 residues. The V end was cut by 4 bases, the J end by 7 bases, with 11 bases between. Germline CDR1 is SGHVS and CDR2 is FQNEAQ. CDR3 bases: TGTGCCAGCAGCTCGCCCACAGATAATGAGCAGTTCTTC. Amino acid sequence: CASSSPTDNEQFF. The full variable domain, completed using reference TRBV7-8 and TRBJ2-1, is GAGVSQSPRYKVAKRGQDVALRCDPISGHVSLFWYQQALGQGPEFLTYFQNEAQLDKSGLPSDRFFAERPEGSVSTLKIQRTQQEDSAVYLCASSSPTDNEQFFGPGTRLTVL.

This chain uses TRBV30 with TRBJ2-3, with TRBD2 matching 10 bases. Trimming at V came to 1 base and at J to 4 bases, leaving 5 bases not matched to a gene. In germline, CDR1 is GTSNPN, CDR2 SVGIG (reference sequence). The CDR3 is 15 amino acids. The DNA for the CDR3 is TGTGCCTGGAGTGGGACTAGCGGAGGGGCAGATACGCAGTATTTT. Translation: CAWSGTSGGADTQYF.

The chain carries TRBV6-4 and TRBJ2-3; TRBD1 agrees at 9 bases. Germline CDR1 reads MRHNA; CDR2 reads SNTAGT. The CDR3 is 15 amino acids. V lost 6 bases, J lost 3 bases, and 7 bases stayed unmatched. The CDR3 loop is CASRAQGARTDTQYF. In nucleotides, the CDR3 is TGTGCCAGCAGAGCACAGGGGGCGCGTACAGATACGCAGTATTTT.

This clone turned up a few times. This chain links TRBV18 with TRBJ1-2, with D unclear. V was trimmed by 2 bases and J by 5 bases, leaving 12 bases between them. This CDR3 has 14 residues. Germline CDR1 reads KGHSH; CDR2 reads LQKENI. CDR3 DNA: TGTGCCAGCTCACCAGGGGAGAGGTTTTATGGCTACACCTTC. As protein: CASSPGERFYGYTF.

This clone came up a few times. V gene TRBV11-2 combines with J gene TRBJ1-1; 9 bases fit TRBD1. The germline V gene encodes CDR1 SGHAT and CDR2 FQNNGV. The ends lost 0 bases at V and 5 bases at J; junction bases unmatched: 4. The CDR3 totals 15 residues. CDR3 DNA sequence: TGTGCCAGCAGCTTAGAAGGGACAGGGTGGACTGAAGCTTTCTTT. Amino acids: CASSLEGTGWTEAFF.

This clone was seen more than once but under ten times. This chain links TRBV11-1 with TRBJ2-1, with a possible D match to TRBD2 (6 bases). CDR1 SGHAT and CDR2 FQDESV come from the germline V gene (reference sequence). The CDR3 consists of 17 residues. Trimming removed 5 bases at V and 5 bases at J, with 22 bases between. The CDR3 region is CASSPYTMGEDDNEQFF. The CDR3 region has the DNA TGTGCCAGCAGCCCCTACACCATGGGGGAGGATGACAATGAGCAGTTCTTC.

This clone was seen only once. CDR3 protein: CASSPSGGVAQYF. The CDR3 DNA is TGTGCCAGCAGTCCATCCGGAGGGGTTGCGCAGTACTTC. The chain joins TRBV2 to TRBJ2-7, with D possibly TRBD2 on 6 matching bases. The CDR3 spans 13 residues. V lost 5 bases, J lost 9 bases, and 17 bases lay in between. Germline lookup yields CDR1 SNHLY and CDR2 FYNNEI. Filled out from reference TRBV2 and TRBJ2-7, the complete variable domain reads EPEVTQTPSHQVTQMGQEVILRCVPISNHLYFYWYRQILGQKVEFLVSFYNNEISEKSEIFDDQFSVERPDGSNFTLKIRSTKLEDSAMYFCASSPSGGVAQYFGPGTRLTVT.

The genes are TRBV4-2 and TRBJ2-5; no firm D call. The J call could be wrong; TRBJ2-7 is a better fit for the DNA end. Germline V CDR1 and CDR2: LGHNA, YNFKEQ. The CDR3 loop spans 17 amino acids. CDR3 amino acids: CASSHRRDLLSSYEQYF. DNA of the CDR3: TGTGCCAGCAGCCACCGCCGCGACTTACTAAGCTCCTACGAGCAGTACTTC.

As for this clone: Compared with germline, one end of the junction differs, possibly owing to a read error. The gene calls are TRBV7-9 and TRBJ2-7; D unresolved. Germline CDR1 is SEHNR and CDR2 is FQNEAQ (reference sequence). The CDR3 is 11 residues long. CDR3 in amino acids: CSSSLDRGQYF. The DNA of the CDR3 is TGTTCCAGCAGCTTAGACCGCGGGCAGTACTTC. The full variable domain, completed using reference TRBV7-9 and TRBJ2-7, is DTGVSQNPRHKITKRGQNVTFRCDPISEHNRLYWYRQTLGQGPEFLTYFQNEAQLEKSRLLSDRFSAERPKGSFSTLEIQRTEQGDSAMYLCSSSLDRGQYFGPGTRLTVT.

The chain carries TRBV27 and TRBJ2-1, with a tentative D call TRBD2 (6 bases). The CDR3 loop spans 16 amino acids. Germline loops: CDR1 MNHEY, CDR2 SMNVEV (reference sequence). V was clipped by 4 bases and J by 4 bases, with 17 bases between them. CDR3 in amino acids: CASSSPGVAAYNEQFF. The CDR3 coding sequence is TGTGCCAGCAGTTCCCCCGGGGTAGCGGCGTACAATGAGCAGTTCTTC.

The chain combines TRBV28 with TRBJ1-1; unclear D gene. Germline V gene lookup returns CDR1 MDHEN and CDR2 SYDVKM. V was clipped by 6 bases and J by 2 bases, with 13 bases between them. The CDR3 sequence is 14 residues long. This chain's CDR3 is CASSPNSLNTEAFF. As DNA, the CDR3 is TGTGCCAGCAGCCCAAACAGTCTCAACACTGAAGCTTTCTTT.

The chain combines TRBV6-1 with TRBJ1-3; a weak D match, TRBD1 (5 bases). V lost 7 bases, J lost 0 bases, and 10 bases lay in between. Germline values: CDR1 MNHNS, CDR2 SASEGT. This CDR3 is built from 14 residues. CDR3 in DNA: TGTGCCAGCACCCGACAGACCTCTGGAAACACCATATATTTT. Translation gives CASTRQTSGNTIYF.

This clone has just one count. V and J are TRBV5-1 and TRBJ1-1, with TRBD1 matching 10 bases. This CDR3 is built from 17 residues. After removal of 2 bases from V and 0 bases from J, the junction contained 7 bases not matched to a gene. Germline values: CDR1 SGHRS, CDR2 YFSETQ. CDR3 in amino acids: CASSLQPGQGMNTEAFF. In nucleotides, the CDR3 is TGCGCCAGCAGCTTACAACCGGGACAGGGGATGAACACTGAAGCTTTCTTT.

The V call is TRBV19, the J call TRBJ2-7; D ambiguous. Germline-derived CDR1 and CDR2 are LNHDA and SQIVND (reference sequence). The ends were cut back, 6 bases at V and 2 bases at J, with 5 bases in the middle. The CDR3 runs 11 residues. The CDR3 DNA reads TGTGCCAGTAGCACAACCTACGAGCAGTACTTC. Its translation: CASSTTYEQYF. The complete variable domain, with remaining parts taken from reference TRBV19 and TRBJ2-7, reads DGGITQSPKYLFRKEGQNVTLSCEQNLNHDAMYWYRQDPGQGLRLIYYSQIVNDFQKGDIAEGYSVSREKKESFPLTVTSAQKNPTAFYLCASSTTYEQYFGPGTRLTVT.